The 18 T cell receptor beta chains listed next were all sequenced from one sample in a study of beta chain features in type 1 diabetes (dated by TCRdb to between 2018 and 2020). Study-level results and caveats: In all four CD4+ subsets, TCRB CDR3 length was moderately but significantly shorter in type 1 diabetes patients.

Library preparation employed the immunoSEQ multiplex PCR assay. The entire isolated RNA was reverse transcribed using the High Capacity cDNA Reverse Transcription Kit, and thus expressed TCRB transcripts were sequenced. Sourced from immuneACCESS, this table was stored by TCRdb with only in-frame sequences that have V and J called. A share of the clones is absent; for the studies checked, an unresolved V gene accounts for under half, and the remainder has no known explanation. The sample table records about 190,000 clones; under 9.5% of these occur just once. The leading ten clones occupy roughly 0.5% of the sample. These receptors have no known antigen. The sequenced sample was central memory CD4+ T cells from blood. The receptor set was obtained from a man younger than 35 with type 1 diabetes.

The V gene is TRBV18, the J gene TRBJ2-6; 8 bases are a match to TRBD1. With V trimmed by 3 bases and J by 4 bases, 5 bases remained unmatched. This CDR3 has 16 residues. The germline V gene has CDR1 KGHSH and CDR2 LQKENI. The CDR3 loop is CASSPQGASGANVLTF. The CDR3 nucleotides read TGTGCCAGCTCACCGCAGGGGGCGTCAGGGGCCAACGTCCTGACTTTC.

This clone was found a few times. In the same sample, other DNA sequences code for this CDR3. This chain links TRBV28 with TRBJ2-2, with unresolved D. The CDR3 extends over 12 amino acids. Germline V CDR1 and CDR2: MDHEN, SYDVKM. Trimming left V 5 bases short and J 5 bases short, with 6 bases between. The CDR3 nucleotides are TGTGCCAGCAGTCCATCAACCGGGGAGCTGTTTTTT. Protein sequence: CASSPSTGELFF.

The rearrangement uses TRBV9 and TRBJ1-2, with D perhaps TRBD1 (5 bases). V dropped 6 bases and J dropped 1 base, with 7 bases sitting between them. The germline V gene has CDR1 SGDLS and CDR2 YYNGEE. The CDR3 is 12 residues long. The CDR3 protein is CASNRINYGYTF. As DNA, the CDR3 is TGTGCCAGCAACAGGATTAACTATGGCTACACCTTC. Full variable domain (remainder filled in from reference TRBV9 and TRBJ1-2): DSGVTQTPKHLITATGQRVTLRCSPRSGDLSVYWYQQSLDQGLQFLIQYYNGEERAKGNILERFSAQQFPDLHSELNLSSLELGDSALYFCASNRINYGYTFGSGTRLTVV.

This clone was picked up a small number of times. The V call is TRBV4-3, the J call TRBJ2-2; 11 nucleotides line up with TRBD2. This CDR3 has 18 residues. In germline, CDR1 is LGHNA, CDR2 YSLEER. V dropped 1 base and J dropped 5; count of bases not matched to a gene: 9. In nucleotides, the CDR3 is TGCGCCAGCAGCCAAGTCCCGATAGCGGGGGGGCTAACCGGGGAGCTGTTTTTT. Translated, it gives CASSQVPIAGGLTGELFF.

There are a few counts of this clone. The V gene is TRBV5-4, the J gene TRBJ1-2; 7 nucleotides line up with TRBD1. Germline V lookup: CDR1 SGHNT, CDR2 YYREEE (reference sequence). V lost 3 bases, J lost 1 base, and 6 bases stayed unmatched. The CDR3 has 15 amino acids. CDR3 in DNA: TGTGCCAGCAGCTCAGGGACAGACCTTAACTATGGCTACACCTTC. This encodes CASSSGTDLNYGYTF.

This clone was counted between two and nine times. The chain employs TRBV5-1 and TRBJ2-3; the match to TRBD1 covers 10 bases. Germline values: CDR1 SGHRS, CDR2 YFSETQ. The CDR3 sequence is 14 residues long. Losses at the gene ends were 4 bases for V and 3 bases for J; bases not matched to a gene: 2. The CDR3 loop is CASSRDRGTDTQYF. The DNA for the CDR3 is TGCGCCAGCAGCCGGGACAGGGGAACAGATACGCAGTATTTT. The whole variable domain, filled in from reference TRBV5-1 and TRBJ2-3, reads KAGVTQTPRYLIKTRGQQVTLSCSPISGHRSVSWYQQTPGQGLQFLFEYFSETQRNKGNFPGRFSGRQFSNSRSEMNVSTLELGDSALYLCASSRDRGTDTQYFGPGTRLTVL.

The chain has TRBV2 and TRBJ1-1; D is undetermined. The V and J ends lost 2 bases and 5 bases respectively, with 12 bases between them. CDR1 is SNHLY, CDR2 FYNNEI, per germline. This CDR3 spans 14 amino acids. Here the CDR3 DNA reads TGTGCCAGCAGTGAAAGCGGCCTGGGGACTGAAGCTTTCTTT. It is translated as CASSESGLGTEAFF. Variable domain in full (rest from reference TRBV2 and TRBJ1-1): EPEVTQTPSHQVTQMGQEVILRCVPISNHLYFYWYRQILGQKVEFLVSFYNNEISEKSEIFDDQFSVERPDGSNFTLKIRSTKLEDSAMYFCASSESGLGTEAFFGQGTRLTVV.

The rearrangement uses TRBV4-2 and TRBJ2-7, with D possibly TRBD1 on 5 matching bases. The CDR3 runs 14 residues. V lost 0 bases, J lost 7 bases, and 13 bases lay in between. Germline CDR1 and CDR2: LGHNA and YNFKEQ. CDR3 DNA sequence: TGTGCCAGCAGCCAAGATAGGGGCGAACGGGAGCAGTACTTC. Translated, it gives CASSQDRGEREQYF.

CDR3 region: CASSLGSGGNQPQHF. CDR3 in DNA: TGTGCCAGCAGCTTAGGTTCGGGGGGCAATCAGCCCCAGCATTTT. The chain couples TRBV7-9 to TRBJ1-5, with D possibly being TRBD1 (5 bases). V shed 1 base and J shed 2 bases, with 9 bases lying between them. There are 15 residues in the CDR3. The V gene's germline CDR1 is SEHNR and CDR2 FQNEAQ (reference sequence). Together with reference TRBV7-9 and TRBJ1-5, the CDR3 gives the full variable domain: DTGVSQNPRHKITKRGQNVTFRCDPISEHNRLYWYRQTLGQGPEFLTYFQNEAQLEKSRLLSDRFSAERPKGSFSTLEIQRTEQGDSAMYLCASSLGSGGNQPQHFGDGTRLSIL.

This clone was observed a few times. The chain joins TRBV29-1 to TRBJ2-5; 8 positions agree with TRBD1. The ends lost 7 bases at V and 11 bases at J; junction bases unmatched: 15. Germline V lookup: CDR1 SQVTM, CDR2 ANQGSEA. The length of the CDR3 is 13 residues. The CDR3 region has the DNA TGCAGCGGGGGGGACAGGCCCCCTTCGGGTCAGTACTTC. This gives the protein CSGGDRPPSGQYF.

A few counts support this clone. The J gene is TRBJ2-7, the V gene TRBV27; 7 bases map to TRBD2. Germline V lookup: CDR1 MNHEY, CDR2 SMNVEV (reference sequence). There are 15 residues in the CDR3. V was clipped by 3 bases and J by 0 bases; unmatched bases: 5. CDR3 sequence: CASSFLKRGSYEQYF. The DNA for the CDR3 is TGTGCCAGCAGTTTTTTAAAGCGGGGCTCCTACGAGCAGTACTTC.

This clone was recorded a few times. The chain couples TRBV4-3 to TRBJ2-3, with 11 positions matching TRBD2. Trimming at V came to 1 base and at J to 2 bases, leaving 2 bases not matched to a gene. The germline gives CDR1 LGHNA, CDR2 YSLEER. The CDR3 is 16 residues long. The CDR3: CASSQGLAGITDTQYF. DNA of the CDR3: TGCGCCAGCAGCCAAGGACTAGCGGGGATCACAGATACGCAGTATTTT.

This clone occurred a few times. The V call is TRBV2, the J call TRBJ2-2; TRBD1 might be the D (6 bases). V shed 4 bases and J shed 1 base, with 7 bases lying between them. There are 14 residues in the CDR3. The germline V gene has CDR1 SNHLY and CDR2 FYNNEI. The DNA of the CDR3 is TGTGCCAGCAGTGGACAGGAGAACACCGGGGAGCTGTTTTTT. Encoded protein: CASSGQENTGELFF.

This clone has a handful of counts. V usage is TRBV6-5 and J usage is TRBJ2-3; 8 nucleotides agree with TRBD2. V trimming: 6 bases; J trimming: 1 base; junction bases outside the gene matches: 6. Per germline, CDR1 MNHEY and CDR2 SVGAGI. This CDR3 is 15 amino acids long. The CDR3, as DNA: TGTGCCAGCAGACCCCTAGCGGGCGGCACAGATACGCAGTATTTT. It encodes CASRPLAGGTDTQYF.

The chain is built from TRBV18 and TRBJ2-1; TRBD1 agrees at 9 bases. This CDR3 region has 16 residues. The ends lost 4 bases at V and 6 bases at J; junction bases unmatched: 10. Germline CDR1 is KGHSH and CDR2 is LQKENI. CDR3 bases: TGTGCCAGCTCACTACGGACAGGGGCAGGGGGCAATGAGCAGTTCTTC. As protein: CASSLRTGAGGNEQFF. The variable domain in full, completed from reference TRBV18 and TRBJ2-1, reads NAGVMQNPRHLVRRRGQEARLRCSPMKGHSHVYWYRQLPEEGLKFMVYLQKENIIDESGMPKERFSAEFPKEGPSILRIQQVVRGDSAAYFCASSLRTGAGGNEQFFGPGTRLTVL.

The CDR3 sequence is CASTGQGAPQRDEQYF. Here the CDR3 DNA reads TGTGCCAGCACCGGACAGGGGGCCCCTCAGCGAGACGAGCAGTACTTC. The rearrangement joins TRBV2 to TRBJ2-7; 11 bases are shared with TRBD1. This CDR3 is 16 amino acids long. V was clipped by 7 bases and J by 5 bases; unmatched bases: 13. Per the germline V gene, CDR1 is SNHLY and CDR2 is FYNNEI.

The chain employs TRBV15 and TRBJ2-2, with 7 positions matching TRBD2. V shed 3 bases and J 5 bases; nucleotides not matched to a gene: 0. Germline V gives CDR1 LNHNV, CDR2 YYDKDF (reference sequence). The CDR3 is made up of 13 amino acids. The CDR3 DNA follows: TGTGCCACCAGCAGGGGGGGGACCGGGGAGCTGTTTTTT. It translates to CATSRGGTGELFF.

The chain uses TRBV6-5 and TRBJ2-6; D is undetermined. V shed 4 bases and J shed 0 bases, with 4 bases lying between them. Germline CDR1 MNHEY, CDR2 SVGAGI. CDR3 length: 14 amino acids. For the CDR3, the DNA is TGTGCCAGCAGTTCCAGCTCTGGGGCCAACGTCCTGACTTTC. Translated: CASSSSSGANVLTF.